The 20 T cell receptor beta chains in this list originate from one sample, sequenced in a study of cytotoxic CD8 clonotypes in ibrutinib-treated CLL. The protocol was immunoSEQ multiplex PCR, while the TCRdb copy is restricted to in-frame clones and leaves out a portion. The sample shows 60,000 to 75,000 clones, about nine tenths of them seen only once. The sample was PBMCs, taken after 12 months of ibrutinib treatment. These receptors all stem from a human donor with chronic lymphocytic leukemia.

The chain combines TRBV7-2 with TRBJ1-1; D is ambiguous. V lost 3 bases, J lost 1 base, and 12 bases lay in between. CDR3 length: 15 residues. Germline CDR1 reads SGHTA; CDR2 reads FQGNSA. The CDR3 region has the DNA TGTGCCAGCAGCTTCTCTGTAGACGCGAACACTGAAGCTTTCTTT. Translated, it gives CASSFSVDANTEAFF.

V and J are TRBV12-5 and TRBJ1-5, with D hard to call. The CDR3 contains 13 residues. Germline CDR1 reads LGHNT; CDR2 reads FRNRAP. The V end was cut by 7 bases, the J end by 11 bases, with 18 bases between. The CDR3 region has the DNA TGTGCTAGTGCCTACACGTTTTCCCCGGCCCAGCATTTT. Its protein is CASAYTFSPAQHF.

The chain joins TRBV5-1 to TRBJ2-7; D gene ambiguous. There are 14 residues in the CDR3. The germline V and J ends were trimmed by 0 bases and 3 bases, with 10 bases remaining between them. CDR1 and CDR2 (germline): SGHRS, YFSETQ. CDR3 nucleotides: TGCGCCAGCAGCTTGGCCCAAGGTTTCTACGAGCAGTACTTC. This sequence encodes CASSLAQGFYEQYF.

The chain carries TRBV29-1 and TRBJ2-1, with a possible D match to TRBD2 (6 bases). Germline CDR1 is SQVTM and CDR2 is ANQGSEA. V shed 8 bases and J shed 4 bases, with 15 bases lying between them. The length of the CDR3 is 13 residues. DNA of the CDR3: TGCAGCTATCCAAGGGCGGGGTACAATGAGCAGTTCTTC. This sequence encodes CSYPRAGYNEQFF.

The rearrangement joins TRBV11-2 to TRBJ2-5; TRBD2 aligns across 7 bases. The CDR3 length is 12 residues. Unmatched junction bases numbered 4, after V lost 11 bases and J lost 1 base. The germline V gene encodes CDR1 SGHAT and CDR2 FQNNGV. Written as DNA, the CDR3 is TGTGCCTGCTCTAGCGGCCAAGAGACCCAGTACTTC. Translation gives CACSSGQETQYF.

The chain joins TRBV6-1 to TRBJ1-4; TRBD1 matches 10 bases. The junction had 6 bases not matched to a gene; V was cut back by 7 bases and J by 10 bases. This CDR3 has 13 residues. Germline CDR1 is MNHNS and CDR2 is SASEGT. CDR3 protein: CASIDRGQGKLFF. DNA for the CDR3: TGTGCCAGCATCGACAGGGGGCAGGGAAAACTGTTTTTT.

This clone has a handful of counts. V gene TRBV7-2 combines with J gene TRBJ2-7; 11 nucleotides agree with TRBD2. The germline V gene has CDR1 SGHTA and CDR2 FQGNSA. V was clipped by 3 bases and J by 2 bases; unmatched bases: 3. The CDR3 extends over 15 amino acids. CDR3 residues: CASSFVAGGTYEQYF. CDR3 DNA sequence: TGTGCCAGCAGCTTCGTAGCGGGAGGGACCTACGAGCAGTACTTC.

The CDR3 region has the DNA TGTGCCAGCAGTTTCCGGGACAGGAATGAAAAACTGTTTTTT. It specifies CASSFRDRNEKLFF. This rearrangement joins TRBV6-1 to TRBJ1-4, with 8 bases matching TRBD1. The germline V gene has CDR1 MNHNS and CDR2 SASEGT. This CDR3 region has 14 residues. V lost 5 bases, J lost 5 bases, and 4 bases stayed unmatched.

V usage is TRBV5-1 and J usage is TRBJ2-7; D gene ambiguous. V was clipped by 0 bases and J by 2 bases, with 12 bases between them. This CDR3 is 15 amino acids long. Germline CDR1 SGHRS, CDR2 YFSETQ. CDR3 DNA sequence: TGCGCCAGCAGCTTGGCAGGATCCCGGGCCTACGAGCAGTACTTC. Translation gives CASSLAGSRAYEQYF.

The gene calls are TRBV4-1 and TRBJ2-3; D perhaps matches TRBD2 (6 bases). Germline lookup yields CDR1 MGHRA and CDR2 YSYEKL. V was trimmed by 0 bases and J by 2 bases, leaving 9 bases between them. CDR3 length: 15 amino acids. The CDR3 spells CASSQDGGITDTQYF. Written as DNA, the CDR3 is TGCGCCAGCAGCCAAGACGGCGGGATCACAGATACGCAGTATTTT.

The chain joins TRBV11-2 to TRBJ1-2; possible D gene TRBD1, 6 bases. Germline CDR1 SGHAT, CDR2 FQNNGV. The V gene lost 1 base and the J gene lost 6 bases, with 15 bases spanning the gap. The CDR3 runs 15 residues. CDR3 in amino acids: CASSLVGATLHGYTF. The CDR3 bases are TGTGCCAGCAGCTTAGTGGGGGCGACACTCCATGGCTACACCTTC.

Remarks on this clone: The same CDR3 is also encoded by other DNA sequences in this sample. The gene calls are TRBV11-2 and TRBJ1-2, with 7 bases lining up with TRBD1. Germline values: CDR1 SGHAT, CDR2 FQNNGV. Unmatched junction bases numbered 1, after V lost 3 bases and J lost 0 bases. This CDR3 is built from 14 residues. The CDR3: CASSLDRTNYGYTF. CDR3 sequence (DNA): TGTGCCAGCAGCTTGGACAGGACTAACTATGGCTACACCTTC.

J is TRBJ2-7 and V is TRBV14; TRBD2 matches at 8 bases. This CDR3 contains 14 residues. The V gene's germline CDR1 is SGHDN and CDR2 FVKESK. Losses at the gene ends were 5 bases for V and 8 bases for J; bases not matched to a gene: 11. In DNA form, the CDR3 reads TGTGCCAGCAGCGTAGCGGGGACCCCCGGAAAGCAGTACTTC. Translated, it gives CASSVAGTPGKQYF.

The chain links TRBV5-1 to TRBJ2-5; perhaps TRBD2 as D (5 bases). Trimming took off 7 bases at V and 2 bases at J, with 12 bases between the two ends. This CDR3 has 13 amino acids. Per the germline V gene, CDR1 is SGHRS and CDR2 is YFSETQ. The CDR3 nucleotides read TGCGCCAGCGGCCGGGAACCACAAGAGACCCAGTACTTC. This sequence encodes CASGREPQETQYF.

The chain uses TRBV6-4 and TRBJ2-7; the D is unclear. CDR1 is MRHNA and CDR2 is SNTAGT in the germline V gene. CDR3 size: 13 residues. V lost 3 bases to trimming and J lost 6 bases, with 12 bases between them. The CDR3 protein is CASSDGPLGEQYF. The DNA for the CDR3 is TGTGCCAGCAGTGATGGGCCGCTCGGCGAGCAGTACTTC.

CDR3 sequence: CASSLAGATGELFF. The CDR3 DNA reads TGCGCCAGCAGCTTGGCAGGGGCCACCGGGGAGCTGTTTTTT. This chain uses TRBV5-1 with TRBJ2-2, with D tentatively TRBD1 (6 bases). Trimming removed 0 bases at V and 4 bases at J, with 7 bases between. CDR3 length: 14 amino acids. CDR1 and CDR2 from the germline V gene are SGHRS and YFSETQ.

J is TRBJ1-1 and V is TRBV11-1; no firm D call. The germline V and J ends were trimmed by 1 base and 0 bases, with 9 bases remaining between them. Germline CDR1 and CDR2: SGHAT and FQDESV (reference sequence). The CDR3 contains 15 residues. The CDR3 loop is CASSLGRAVNTEAFF. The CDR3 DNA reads TGTGCCAGCAGCTTAGGTCGGGCTGTGAACACTGAAGCTTTCTTT. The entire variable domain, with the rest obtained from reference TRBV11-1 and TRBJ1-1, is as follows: EAEVAQSPRYKITEKSQAVAFWCDPISGHATLYWYRQILGQGPELLVQFQDESVVDDSQLPKDRFSAERLKGVDSTLKIQPAELGDSAMYLCASSLGRAVNTEAFFGQGTRLTVV.

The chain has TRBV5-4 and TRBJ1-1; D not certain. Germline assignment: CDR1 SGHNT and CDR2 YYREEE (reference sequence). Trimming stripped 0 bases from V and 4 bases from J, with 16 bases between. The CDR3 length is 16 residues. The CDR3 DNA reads TGTGCCAGCAGCTTGGAAGCGTTCGAGCCAGGCACTGAAGCTTTCTTT. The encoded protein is CASSLEAFEPGTEAFF.

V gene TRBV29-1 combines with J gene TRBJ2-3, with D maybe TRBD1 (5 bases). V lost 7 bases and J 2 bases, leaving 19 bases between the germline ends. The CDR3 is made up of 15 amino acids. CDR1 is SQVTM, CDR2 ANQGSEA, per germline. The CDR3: CSADGETANTDTQYF. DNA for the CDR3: TGCAGCGCCGACGGAGAGACAGCAAACACAGATACGCAGTATTTT.

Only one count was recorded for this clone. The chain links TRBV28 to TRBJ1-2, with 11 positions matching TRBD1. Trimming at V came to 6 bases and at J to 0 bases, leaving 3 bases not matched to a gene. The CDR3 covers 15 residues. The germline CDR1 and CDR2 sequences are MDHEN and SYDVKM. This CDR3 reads CASRMGQGANYGYTF. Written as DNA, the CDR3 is TGTGCCAGCAGGATGGGACAGGGGGCTAACTATGGCTACACCTTC.